Each of the 2 T cell receptor beta chains below was sequenced from the same sample in a study of T cell clonality in common variable immunodeficiency. Sequencing was performed with immunoSEQ multiplex PCR; in TCRdb, only in-frame clones are kept and a portion is missing. The sample holds roughly 51,000 clones, and no clone turns up only once. Sequenced input: peripheral blood mononuclear cells. These receptor sequences come from a person aged 18 to 70 in good health.

This clone was recorded at least ten times. The read stops 3 residues short of the end of the CDR3; the missing end is completed from the germline J gene. The chain recombines TRBV4-2 with TRBJ2-1, with 12 bases fitting TRBD2. J lost 7 bases, V lost 0 bases, and 10 bases had no gene match. In germline, CDR1 is LGHNA, CDR2 YNFKEQ. The CDR3 covers 18 residues. The CDR3 region is CASSQEGLAGRNGNEQFF. The CDR3 DNA, read in part, is TGTGCCAGCAGCCAAGAAGGACTAGCGGGGAGAAATGGGAATGAG.

This clone was recorded many times. The read terminates 3 residues before the CDR3 end, so the remaining end is supplied by the germline J gene. V gene TRBV20-1 combines with J gene TRBJ2-7, with 7 bases that match TRBD1. The CDR3 is made up of 13 amino acids. V lost 5 bases to trimming and J lost 5 bases; unmatched junction nucleotides: 9. Germline CDR1 DFQATT, CDR2 SNEGSKA (reference sequence). CDR3 DNA (partial): TGCAGTGCTGCCCCCCAGGGGGTCAACGAG. Its translation is CSAAPQGVNE. The whole CDR3 protein reads CSAAPQGVNEQYF.